This paragraph reports one T cell receptor beta chain. Its antigen is unknown. Sequencing targeted expressed TCRB transcripts, as all isolated RNA had been reverse transcribed. The assay was immunoSEQ multiplex PCR, and TCRdb's table has in-frame clones only and misses some. This table holds about 230,000 clones, over 8.5% found once. This entry is derived from a study of beta chain features in type 1 diabetes. The overall study: The patients were much like the healthy donors in age, gender and cell yields. Across every sample, around 110,000,000 sorted cells were examined in total. General study findings and limits: Naive, central memory and regulatory TCRB repertoires appeared more similar among patients than healthy donors. For Type 1 diabetes patients, all four CD4+ subsets carried TCRB CDR3s that were moderately but significantly shorter.

In germline, CDR1 is MDHEN, CDR2 SYDVKM. The CDR3 contains 15 residues. With V trimmed by 7 bases and J by 2 bases, 5 bases remained unmatched. This clonotype was sampled from a woman aged 18 to 35 in good health. V usage is TRBV28 and J usage is TRBJ1-2; 12 bases align to TRBD1. Input material: naive CD4+ T cells from blood. The CDR3 DNA reads TGTGCCAGCACTGGGACAGGGGGCGCCAACTATGGCTACACCTTC. Protein sequence: CASTGTGGANYGYTF.